This entry is about one T cell receptor beta chain. This receptor's antigen is unknown. Within one base of it there is no much larger clone, and no base qualities were kept. CDR1 SNHLY and CDR2 FYNNEI were looked up in the germline V gene. Including the terminal cysteine and phenylalanine, the CDR3 comprises 11 residues. The retained sequence is limited to the CDR3, 33 bases, with the frame set at the first base. Trimming at the junction amounts to 5 bases on V and 6 bases on J, and the germline ends lie 8 bases apart. The library relied on 5' RACE. Sequencing instrument: Illumina HiSeq 2000. Template switching added a universal primer binding site, and the final cDNA carried a unique molecular identifier that allowed TCR cDNA molecules to be counted accurately. Specific primers in the conserved constant-segment region were used to synthesize first-strand cDNA for TCR alpha and beta chains. To control for contamination, each cDNA library was double barcoded with a SMART-Mk sample barcode plus Illumina barcodes. TruSeq adapter sequences and Illumina sample barcodes were added in two successive PCR steps. The Illumina HiSeq platform was used with custom primers to sequence TCR alpha and beta cDNA libraries. As for the original processing: Raw reads were processed with MiGEC to extract unique molecular identifiers, and MiXCR was used to determine CDR3 positions. Recombination models were inferred per individual with the repgenHMM and IGoR tools using an EM algorithm. Shared clonotypes were analyzed with the tcR package in R, and sharing was normalized by the product of cloneset sizes. To study raw recombination without the effects of thymic and clonal selection, out-of-frame nonproductive sequences were analyzed. TCRdb reanalyzed the raw reads on its own, using fastp at Q25 for trimming and MiXCR for clone calling, and kept in-frame beta chains. Each record represents a unique CDR3 protein, reported with the most common genes and DNA among its rows. The V and J calls were determined by TCRdb, not by the authors. In this sample the table shows under 500,000 distinct CDR3 sequences, roughly an eighth of which occur a single time. The ten largest clones take up 0.98% of the sample.

These data are taken from a study of identical twins (dated by TCRdb to 2016 to 2018). The study in broad terms: To test whether fetal clonotypes persist, this study deep-sequenced TCR alpha and beta repertoires from monozygotic twins, from unrelated adults of various ages, and from cord blood. Replicate twin experiments were performed at different times using different library preparation protocols to rule out contamination. General findings and caveats noted by the study authors: Excess twin sharing in beta out-of-frame sequences was weaker because fewer shared sequences lowered the signal-to-noise ratio. Because the same donors could not be followed over many years, the conclusions relied on cross-sectional statistical analysis. Fewer insertions were carried by abundant cord blood beta clonotypes; a weaker similar trend was observed in young adult naive repertoires, while no such trend was observed in memory repertoires. Out-of-frame TCR alpha sharing in monozygotic twins was systematically underestimated by recombination models, whereas sharing between unrelated individuals was in agreement with the recombination models. Compared with coincidental sharing between unrelated individuals, an excess of low generation-probability sequences was observed among out-of-frame TCR alpha sequences shared between twins. Invariant T cells such as MAIT and iNKT could partly confound zero-insertion analyses, although diverse VJ usage argued against such confounding for most clonotypes.

All donors were healthy Caucasians. The twin cohort consisted of three pairs of female monozygotic twins, all aged about 18 to 29 years. Positive isolation kits from Invitrogen were used to isolate the CD4+ and CD8+ T cell populations. The sample also formed part of further work on yellow fever vaccine responses in identical twins. In that second paper, the authors write: According to the authors, in identical twins the way T cells responded to vaccination appeared partly convergent and partly personalized. In the study, vaccine-responding T cell clones were precisely tracked in identical twins.

Specimen: CD4+ T cells sorted from blood. The receptor comes from a woman aged 18 to 35 in good health. The chain is encoded by TRBV2 joined to TRBJ2-7; no confident D gene assignment can be made. The CDR3 is CASSPIFEQYF. The base sequence is TGTGCCAGCAGTCCCATATTCGAGCAGTACTTC.